These 27 T cell receptor beta chains were all obtained from the same sample, sequenced in a study of identifying expanded T cells in peripheral blood. Libraries were prepared by immunoSEQ multiplex PCR; TCRdb keeps only in-frame clonotypes and omits some of them. The sample lists 45,000 to 60,000 clones, approximately 83% seen once, with about a sixth in the top ten. The sample taken for sequencing was blood. The receptors derive from a person aged 18 to 75 in good health.

This rearrangement joins TRBV6-6 to TRBJ2-7; a possible D gene is TRBD2 (6 bases). CDR3 size: 15 residues. Trimming shortened V by 2 bases and J by 0 bases, and 11 bases separated the two germline ends. The germline gives CDR1 MNHNY, CDR2 SVGAGI (reference sequence). Written as DNA, the CDR3 is TGTGCCAGCAGTTACGTGGGGGGTAGCTCCTACGAGCAGTACTTC. It encodes CASSYVGGSSYEQYF.

The rearrangement uses TRBV10-2 and TRBJ2-7, with D perhaps TRBD2 (6 bases). The CDR3 covers 16 residues. The ends were cut back, 3 bases at V and 2 bases at J, with 17 bases in the middle. The germline V gene encodes CDR1 WSHSY and CDR2 SAAADI. CDR3 loop: CASSDLSSGRTYEQYF. CDR3 DNA: TGCGCCAGCAGTGACCTATCTTCGGGGAGGACCTACGAGCAGTACTTC.

This rearrangement joins TRBV21-1 to TRBJ1-4. TRBV21-1 is a documented pseudogene. The CDR3 runs to 18 residues. DNA for the CDR3: TGTGCCAGCAGTAAATTAGGTGGATTTATCGCAACTAATGAAAAACTGTTTTTT. It codes for CASSKLGGFIATNEKLFF.

J is TRBJ2-1 and V is TRBV7-2, with D unclear. The CDR3 spans 15 residues. Trimming took off 1 base at V and 0 bases at J, with 7 bases between the two ends. Germline-derived CDR1 and CDR2 are SGHTA and FQGNSA. This CDR3 reads CASSLGLSSYNEQFF. CDR3 nucleotides: TGTGCCAGCAGCTTAGGGCTAAGCTCCTACAATGAGCAGTTCTTC. Complete variable domain (other parts from reference TRBV7-2 and TRBJ2-1): GAGVSQSPSNKVTEKGKDVELRCDPISGHTALYWYRQSLGQGLEFLIYFQGNSAPDKSGLPSDRFSAERTGGSVSTLTIQRTQQEDSAVYLCASSLGLSSYNEQFFGPGTRLTVL.

The rearrangement joins TRBV6-1 to TRBJ2-7; TRBD2 agrees at 9 bases. Trimming at V came to 2 bases and at J to 3 bases, leaving 5 bases not matched to a gene. CDR1 and CDR2 from the germline V gene are MNHNS and SASEGT. This CDR3 comprises 15 residues. CDR3 sequence: CASSELLAGNYEQYF. The CDR3, as DNA: TGTGCCAGCAGTGAACTTCTAGCGGGAAACTACGAGCAGTACTTC.

The chain combines TRBV5-4 with TRBJ2-7, with 8 bases matching TRBD2. Germline V gene sequence: CDR1 SGHNT, CDR2 YYREEE (reference sequence). V trimming: 0 bases; J trimming: 0 bases; junction bases outside the gene matches: 2. This CDR3 comprises 15 residues. The CDR3 sequence is CASSLGGRSSYEQYF. DNA of the CDR3: TGTGCCAGCAGCTTGGGCGGGAGGAGCTCCTACGAGCAGTACTTC. Full variable domain (rest looked up from reference TRBV5-4 and TRBJ2-7): ETGVTQSPTHLIKTRGQQVTLRCSSQSGHNTVSWYQQALGQGPQFIFQYYREEENGRGNFPPRFSGLQFPNYSSELNVNALELDDSALYLCASSLGGRSSYEQYFGPGTRLTVT.

V usage is TRBV15 and J usage is TRBJ2-3, with a weak D call TRBD2 (7 bases). The V gene's germline CDR1 is LNHNV and CDR2 YYDKDF (reference sequence). This CDR3 has 16 amino acids. V was clipped by 0 bases and J by 5 bases, with 15 bases between them. DNA of the CDR3: TGTGCCACCAGCAGAGATATGGCGGGGGCCGGAGATACGCAGTATTTT. Its translation is CATSRDMAGAGDTQYF.

V and J are TRBV7-9 and TRBJ1-1; a weak D match, TRBD1 (5 bases). Germline V gene lookup returns CDR1 SEHNR and CDR2 FQNEAQ (reference sequence). The V end lost 6 bases, the J end lost 3 bases, and 14 bases lay between the germline ends. This CDR3 has 14 residues. CDR3 sequence reads: CASRMVQGDTEAFF. In DNA form, the CDR3 reads TGTGCCAGCAGAATGGTCCAGGGAGACACTGAAGCTTTCTTT.

This clone was observed a few times. The chain is built from TRBV13 and TRBJ2-3; 7 bases match TRBD1. The V gene end was trimmed by 5 bases and the J gene end by 1 base; junction bases not matched to a gene: 6. Looked up from germline, CDR1 is PRHDT and CDR2 is FYEKMQ (reference sequence). The CDR3 sequence is 15 residues long. CDR3 coding DNA: TGTGCCAGCAGCCTCGTGACAGGGCGCACAGATACGCAGTATTTT. Translated: CASSLVTGRTDTQYF.

This chain's CDR3 is CASSLGQGTQANYGYTF. For the CDR3, the DNA is TGTGCCAGCAGCCTTGGACAGGGGACTCAAGCTAACTATGGCTACACCTTC. This sequence joins TRBV13 and TRBJ1-2; the match to TRBD1 covers 9 bases. The V segment lost 5 bases and the J segment 0 bases; nucleotides outside the gene matches: 10. This CDR3 comprises 17 residues. Per the germline V gene, CDR1 is PRHDT and CDR2 is FYEKMQ (reference sequence).

The genes are TRBV6-1 and TRBJ2-2, with D possibly being TRBD2 (5 bases). V lost 7 bases and J 2 bases, leaving 14 bases between the germline ends. From germline, CDR1 is MNHNS and CDR2 SASEGT. This CDR3 comprises 15 residues. CDR3 sequence (DNA): TGTGCCAGCACCCCCGGGGAATCTAACACCGGGGAGCTGTTTTTT. Translation gives CASTPGESNTGELFF.

The rearrangement joins TRBV6-5 to TRBJ1-6, with D unclear. The CDR3 consists of 15 residues. The germline gives CDR1 MNHEY, CDR2 SVGAGI. Trimming shortened V by 0 bases and J by 7 bases, and 10 bases separated the two germline ends. The CDR3 DNA sequence: TGTGCCAGCAGTTACTCGGTCAGTGTGAATTCACCCCTCCACTTT. Encoded protein: CASSYSVSVNSPLHF.

The chain joins TRBV7-9 to TRBJ2-3, with D possibly being TRBD2 (6 bases). Germline CDR1 and CDR2: SEHNR and FQNEAQ (reference sequence). V was shortened by 5 bases and J by 0 bases, with 12 bases between the two germline ends. The CDR3 has 15 amino acids. The CDR3 sequence: CASSPPGASTDTQYF. The CDR3 bases are TGTGCCAGCAGCCCCCCGGGAGCCAGCACAGATACGCAGTATTTT.

This sequence joins TRBV5-4 and TRBJ2-3; TRBD2 matches at 15 bases. CDR3 length: 17 residues. CDR1 and CDR2 (germline): SGHNT, YYREEE (reference sequence). J gave up 6 bases and V 4 bases, and 9 bases lay outside the gene matches. In DNA form, the CDR3 reads TGTGCCAGCAGCACGGGACTAGCGGGGGGCCGGGTCGATACGCAGTATTTT. This sequence encodes CASSTGLAGGRVDTQYF.

On this clone itself: At one end, the junction sequence differs from germline, possibly due to a read error. The V gene is TRBV2, the J gene TRBJ2-1, with D perhaps being TRBD1 or TRBD2 (5 bases each). Germline CDR1 and CDR2: SNHLY and FYNNEI. The CDR3 sequence is 12 residues long. CDR3 nucleotide sequence: TGTGCCAGCAGGCTCCGGGACCTAAGCGTCCTCTTC. Protein sequence: CASRLRDLSVLF.

This chain links TRBV19 with TRBJ2-4, with 9 positions matching TRBD2. This CDR3 has 20 amino acids. The germline V gene has CDR1 LNHDA and CDR2 SQIVND (reference sequence). V shed 0 bases and J 0 bases; nucleotides not matched to a gene: 12. CDR3 amino acids: CASSIDFGTSSDLAKNIQYF. CDR3 sequence (DNA): TGTGCCAGTAGTATAGATTTTGGGACTAGCAGTGACTTAGCCAAAAACATTCAGTACTTC.

The chain employs TRBV18 and TRBJ2-3, with 7 positions matching TRBD2. Trimming removed 3 bases from V and 7 bases from J; junction bases left unmatched: 13. This CDR3 region has 16 residues. CDR1 is KGHSH and CDR2 is LQKENI in the germline V gene. CDR3 amino acids: CASSPTRESGTNTQYF. The CDR3 nucleotides are TGTGCCAGCTCACCGACGCGTGAAAGCGGGACGAATACGCAGTATTTT.

This clone was observed once. The chain is built from TRBV7-2 and TRBJ1-4, with a tentative D call TRBD1 (6 bases). Per the germline V gene, CDR1 is SGHTA and CDR2 is FQGNSA. V was cut by 5 bases and J by 10 bases, with 26 bases left in between. The CDR3 covers 17 residues. The CDR3 coding sequence is TGTGCCAGCAGCCTGAGTCGTCCGGGACAAGGAGCGGGAAAACTGTTTTTT. This translates into CASSLSRPGQGAGKLFF.

The CDR3 DNA is TGTGCCAGCAGCTTAGGACAAAACACCGGGGAGCTGTTTTTT. Its translation is CASSLGQNTGELFF. The rearrangement links TRBV7-8 to TRBJ2-2; D gene uncertain. The V and J ends lost 1 base and 2 bases respectively, with 5 bases between them. The CDR3 totals 14 residues. Germline CDR1 reads SGHVS; CDR2 reads FQNEAQ. Full variable domain (missing parts from reference TRBV7-8 and TRBJ2-2): GAGVSQSPRYKVAKRGQDVALRCDPISGHVSLFWYQQALGQGPEFLTYFQNEAQLDKSGLPSDRFFAERPEGSVSTLKIQRTQQEDSAVYLCASSLGQNTGELFFGEGSRLTVL.

This chain uses TRBV14 with TRBJ1-1; 8 bases map to TRBD1. V dropped 5 bases and J dropped 11; count of bases not matched to a gene: 13. Germline assignment: CDR1 SGHDN and CDR2 FVKESK. The CDR3 is 14 residues long. The DNA for the CDR3 is TGTGCCAGCAGCAGCCAGGGGGCAGGGCGGAACGCTTTCTTT. Protein sequence: CASSSQGAGRNAFF.

The chain couples TRBV6-5 to TRBJ2-1; possibly TRBD2 for D (6 bases). The CDR3 loop spans 15 amino acids. From germline, CDR1 is MNHEY and CDR2 SVGAGI. V was cut by 7 bases and J by 0 bases, with 13 bases left in between. CDR3 sequence reads: CASTLSGTSYNEQFF. CDR3 coding DNA: TGTGCCAGCACCCTTAGCGGTACCTCCTACAATGAGCAGTTCTTC.

In DNA, the CDR3 is TGTGCCAGCAGCTTGGGACCAGGACTAAATCAGCCCCAGCATTTT. Encoded protein: CASSLGPGLNQPQHF. The rearrangement joins TRBV5-6 to TRBJ1-5; D is unresolved. The CDR3 loop spans 15 amino acids. Trimming took 0 bases from V and 4 from J, leaving 11 bases between them. Per the germline V gene, CDR1 is SGHDT and CDR2 is YYEEEE.

The V call is TRBV23-1, the J call TRBJ2-7; D is perhaps TRBD1 or TRBD2 (5 bases each). TRBV23-1 has ORF status, its function being uncertain. Trimming took 8 bases from V and 1 from J, leaving 12 bases between them. The CDR3 length is 13 residues. DNA of the CDR3: TGCGCCAGCCCCCTCGAGGGGTCCTACGAGCAGTACTTC. Its protein product is CASPLEGSYEQYF.

This clone was counted a single time. Other DNA sequences in this specimen translate into the identical CDR3. The gene calls are TRBV7-2 and TRBJ2-7, with TRBD2 matching over 8 bases. The CDR3 extends over 14 amino acids. The V segment lost 5 bases and the J segment 3 bases; nucleotides outside the gene matches: 6. Germline V CDR1 and CDR2: SGHTA, FQGNSA. The CDR3 bases are TGTGCCAGCAGCCCATGGACTAGCAGCTACGAGCAGTACTTC. Its translation is CASSPWTSSYEQYF.

V gene TRBV7-2 combines with J gene TRBJ2-7; TRBD2 matches at 9 bases. This CDR3 is 16 amino acids long. The J segment lost 4 bases and the V segment lost 5 bases, leaving 12 bases of the junction unmatched. The V gene's germline CDR1 is SGHTA and CDR2 FQGNSA. The CDR3 DNA follows: TGTGCCAGCAGCACACGAATAGCGGGAGTCACTTACGAGCAGTACTTC. This gives the protein CASSTRIAGVTYEQYF.

The chain employs TRBV15 and TRBJ2-2; perhaps TRBD1 as D (6 bases). The CDR3 consists of 16 residues. Looked up from germline, CDR1 is LNHNV and CDR2 is YYDKDF (reference sequence). Trimming cost V 0 bases and J 5 bases, with 13 bases left between them. CDR3 nucleotide sequence: TGTGCCACCAGCAGAGATGCGGCAGGGGTGACCGGGGAGCTGTTTTTT. Encoded protein: CATSRDAAGVTGELFF.

The V call is TRBV7-9, the J call TRBJ2-7; no clear D gene. Germline loops: CDR1 SEHNR, CDR2 FQNEAQ (reference sequence). V was shortened by 5 bases and J by 6 bases, with 11 bases between the two germline ends. The CDR3 loop spans 12 amino acids. For the CDR3, the DNA is TGTGCCAGCAGCCACAAGCCGGGCGAGCAGTACTTC. This gives the protein CASSHKPGEQYF. Using reference TRBV7-9 and TRBJ2-7 for the parts outside the CDR3, the full variable domain is DTGVSQNPRHKITKRGQNVTFRCDPISEHNRLYWYRQTLGQGPEFLTYFQNEAQLEKSRLLSDRFSAERPKGSFSTLEIQRTEQGDSAMYLCASSHKPGEQYFGPGTRLTVT.